Shown below are 24 T cell receptor beta chains from a single sample sequenced in a study of blood T cells in healthy people across ages. Next came a second PCR, run for 7 to 11 cycles, which used a sample-barcoded 5' primer along with a J-beta primer mix. TCRdb independently ran MiXCR on the 5' RACE reads; one entry per CDR3 protein. Among about a million distinct CDR3 sequences, about 48% were seen once, and the ten largest hold roughly 12%. The sample consisted of blood. These receptors came from a man aged 30 to 45 in good health.

The chain links TRBV5-1 to TRBJ1-2; D is unclear. The CDR3 totals 15 residues. The V gene's germline CDR1 is SGHRS and CDR2 YFSETQ. V was cut by 1 base and J by 5 bases, with 15 bases left in between. CDR3 residues: CASSLHREVEYGYTF. CDR3 in DNA: TGCGCCAGCAGCTTGCACCGGGAAGTAGAATATGGCTACACCTTC.

This clonotype has more than one count but fewer than ten. J is TRBJ2-7 and V is TRBV29-1; D may be TRBD1 (6 bases). CDR1 SQVTM and CDR2 ANQGSEA come from the germline V gene. The CDR3 sequence is 12 residues long. Trimming stripped 5 bases from V and 2 bases from J, with 10 bases between. The chain's CDR3 is CSVRDIAYEQYF. CDR3 nucleotide sequence: TGCAGCGTTCGGGACATTGCCTACGAGCAGTACTTC.

In this sample, this clonotype turned up a few times. The chain carries TRBV2 and TRBJ1-5; D is undetermined. Germline-derived CDR1 and CDR2 are SNHLY and FYNNEI. The CDR3 covers 15 residues. V was shortened by 4 bases and J by 3 bases, with 13 bases between the two germline ends. CDR3: CASSGGVQINQPQHF. The CDR3 region has the DNA TGTGCCAGCAGTGGAGGAGTACAGATCAATCAGCCCCAGCATTTT.

On this clonotype itself: Just one base apart from a much larger clone, this may be a read error. The chain is built from TRBV3-1 and TRBJ2-3; D call uncertain. The V gene's germline CDR1 is LGHDT and CDR2 YNNKEL (reference sequence). V dropped 1 base and J dropped 2 bases, with 16 bases sitting between them. The CDR3 length is 17 residues. The CDR3 bases are TGTGCCAGCAGCCAAGTTGCTGTACAGTTTCTCACAGATACGCAGTATTTT. Amino acid sequence: CASSQVAVQFLTDTQYF.

The genes are TRBV5-1 and TRBJ2-7; D ambiguous. The CDR3 length is 15 residues. The V and J ends lost 5 bases and 6 bases respectively, with 21 bases between them. Germline lookup yields CDR1 SGHRS and CDR2 YFSETQ. In DNA form, the CDR3 reads TGCGCCAGCAGTTTAGGTTCAGGCGGATCGGGCGAGCAGTACTTC. Its protein product is CASSLGSGGSGEQYF.

The V call is TRBV12-3 or TRBV12-4, the J call TRBJ2-1; D call uncertain. This CDR3 contains 15 residues. Trimming cost V 3 bases and J 4 bases, with 13 bases left between them. The chain's CDR3 is CASSLSGPTYNEQFF. Written as DNA, the CDR3 is TGTGCCAGCAGTTTGAGTGGGCCCACATACAATGAGCAGTTCTTC.

About this clonotype itself: Its ends do not fully match the called genes, so a read error is possible. The V call is TRBV6-2 or TRBV6-3, the J call TRBJ2-3; D gene ambiguous. Germline CDR1 reads MNHEY; CDR2 reads SVGEGT. CDR3 length: 15 amino acids. The CDR3 DNA follows: TGCGCCAGCAGTTACGGTAGTTTACCCACAGATACGCAGTATTTT. Translating gives CASSYGSLPTDTQYF.

This chain uses TRBV7-9 with TRBJ2-2, with D perhaps TRBD2 (5 bases). The CDR3 is 17 amino acids. Germline assignment: CDR1 SEHNR and CDR2 FQNEAQ (reference sequence). Deletions cut 5 bases from V and 2 bases from J, with 18 bases between. The DNA of the CDR3 is TGTGCCAGCAGCGTCCTCTCGGGGAGCCGAAACACCGGGGAGCTGTTTTTT. Protein: CASSVLSGSRNTGELFF.

The chain joins TRBV7-2 to TRBJ2-3; D is undetermined. The CDR3 has 17 residues. V lost 4 bases to trimming and J lost 5 bases, with 22 bases between them. In germline, CDR1 is SGHTA, CDR2 FQGNSA. CDR3 in DNA: TGTGCCAGCAGCTCATCTTTTCAGGTCTTCGGGTTAGATACGCAGTATTTT. Translated: CASSSSFQVFGLDTQYF.

The chain has TRBV4-2 and TRBJ2-5; the D gene is possibly TRBD1 (5 bases). The DNA end is a closer match to TRBJ2-7, so the J assignment may be wrong. Germline-derived CDR1 and CDR2 are LGHNA and YNFKEQ. The CDR3 has 15 residues. In DNA form, the CDR3 reads TGTGCCAGCAGCCAAGCCGAGCCAGGGCTTTTCGAGCAGTACTTC. This translates into CASSQAEPGLFEQYF.

The chain has TRBV9 and TRBJ2-5; perhaps TRBD2 as D (5 bases). The CDR3 is 13 residues long. Germline CDR1 and CDR2: SGDLS and YYNGEE. With 4 bases removed from V and 3 bases from J, the gap between germline ends came to 10 bases. CDR3 sequence: CASSTSFEETQYF. The CDR3 DNA is TGTGCCAGCAGCACTAGTTTCGAAGAGACCCAGTACTTC. Together with reference TRBV9 and TRBJ2-5, the CDR3 gives the full variable domain: DSGVTQTPKHLITATGQRVTLRCSPRSGDLSVYWYQQSLDQGLQFLIQYYNGEERAKGNILERFSAQQFPDLHSELNLSSLELGDSALYFCASSTSFEETQYFGPGTRLLVL.

The V gene is TRBV10-3, the J gene TRBJ2-7; the D is unclear. The CDR3 covers 11 residues. Germline CDR1 reads ENHRY; CDR2 reads SYGVKD. The V and J ends lost 8 bases and 5 bases respectively, with 10 bases between them. In DNA, the CDR3 is TGTGCCATCCGAGAGGTTAACGAGCAGTACTTC. This translates into CAIREVNEQYF.

This chain uses TRBV4-3 with TRBJ2-7; D gene ambiguous. Germline V gives CDR1 LGHNA, CDR2 YSLEER. The CDR3 consists of 17 residues. Trimming shortened V by 0 bases and J by 1 base, and 16 bases separated the two germline ends. The CDR3 protein is CASSQDPGPPFSYEQYF. The CDR3, as DNA: TGCGCCAGCAGCCAAGATCCCGGGCCTCCCTTTTCCTACGAGCAGTACTTC.

The chain has TRBV7-2 and TRBJ2-5, with 8 bases fitting TRBD2. The J segment lost 5 bases and the V segment lost 1 base, leaving 6 bases of the junction unmatched. Germline V gene sequence: CDR1 SGHTA, CDR2 FQGNSA. This CDR3 is built from 15 residues. This CDR3 is CASSLESRTSETQYF. The CDR3 DNA follows: TGTGCCAGCAGCTTAGAGTCCCGGACTAGCGAGACCCAGTACTTC. Full variable domain (rest looked up from reference TRBV7-2 and TRBJ2-5): GAGVSQSPSNKVTEKGKDVELRCDPISGHTALYWYRQSLGQGLEFLIYFQGNSAPDKSGLPSDRFSAERTGGSVSTLTIQRTQQEDSAVYLCASSLESRTSETQYFGPGTRLLVL.

This clonotype was picked up many times. The chain carries TRBV6-5 and TRBJ1-2, with 8 bases fitting TRBD1. The CDR3 runs 16 residues. With 0 bases clipped from V and 4 bases from J, the junction kept 7 bases outside the gene matches. The germline gives CDR1 MNHEY, CDR2 SVGAGI. The CDR3 DNA reads TGTGCCAGCAGTTACTCGGCAGGGGGCAGGGTCTATGGCTACACCTTC. Protein product: CASSYSAGGRVYGYTF.

This rearrangement joins TRBV12-5 to TRBJ1-2; D gene unclear. The length of the CDR3 is 16 residues. Between the trimmed V and J ends, which lost 10 bases and 5 bases, there was a span of 26 bases. Looked up from germline, CDR1 is LGHNT and CDR2 is FRNRAP. CDR3 amino acids: CATGGIRGISGYGYTF. The DNA of the CDR3 is TGTGCTACCGGTGGGATTCGTGGGATCTCGGGATATGGCTACACCTTC.

This clonotype was seen a single time. V is TRBV3-1 and J is TRBJ2-5, with D possibly matching TRBD1 (6 bases). The CDR3 extends over 14 amino acids. V gave up 5 bases and J gave up 2 bases, with 12 bases separating them. Per germline, CDR1 LGHDT and CDR2 YNNKEL (reference sequence). The CDR3 bases are TGTGCCAGCAGCACCCGACAGGAACAAGAGACCCAGTACTTC. Translation gives CASSTRQEQETQYF.

Only a few counts were recorded for this clonotype. The rearrangement uses TRBV6-5 and TRBJ2-1, with D maybe TRBD2 (7 bases). Germline V gene lookup returns CDR1 MNHEY and CDR2 SVGAGI. The CDR3 has 14 residues. The V gene lost 7 bases and the J gene lost 6 bases, with 16 bases spanning the gap. CDR3 DNA: TGTGCCAGCACCGTACCGGGGGGCCGCAATGAGCAGTTCTTC. Amino acid sequence: CASTVPGGRNEQFF.

This clonotype was seen only a few times. The chain carries TRBV11-2 and TRBJ2-7; D remains unclear. Trimming removed 2 bases at V and 5 bases at J, with 7 bases between. The CDR3 is 12 amino acids. Germline V gene data show CDR1 as SGHAT and CDR2 as FQNNGV. The DNA for the CDR3 is TGTGCCAGCAGCTTAAGACTCCACGAGCAGTACTTC. Amino acid sequence: CASSLRLHEQYF.

This clonotype was counted between two and nine times. The rearrangement uses TRBV4-1 and TRBJ1-2; D is uncertain. Germline-derived CDR1 and CDR2 are MGHRA and YSYEKL. The CDR3 has 14 amino acids. V was cut by 0 bases and J by 7 bases, with 12 bases left in between. In nucleotides, the CDR3 is TGCGCCAGCAGCCAAGATCCCGGGGATCTTGGCTACACCTTC. It translates to CASSQDPGDLGYTF.

This clonotype has just a few counts. V usage is TRBV9 and J usage is TRBJ2-5; 8 nucleotides match TRBD1. This CDR3 spans 17 amino acids. J lost 4 bases, V lost 4 bases, and 15 bases had no gene match. CDR1 is SGDLS, CDR2 YYNGEE, per germline. Here the CDR3 DNA reads TGTGCCAGCAGCCCCGGGACAGGAACGACGGGAGTAGAGACCCAGTACTTC. This encodes CASSPGTGTTGVETQYF. The full variable domain, rest sourced from reference TRBV9 and TRBJ2-5, is DSGVTQTPKHLITATGQRVTLRCSPRSGDLSVYWYQQSLDQGLQFLIQYYNGEERAKGNILERFSAQQFPDLHSELNLSSLELGDSALYFCASSPGTGTTGVETQYFGPGTRLLVL.

This clonotype appeared a few times. The chain joins TRBV6-4 to TRBJ2-7, with TRBD1 identical over 10 bases. J gave up 5 bases and V 4 bases, and 2 bases lay outside the gene matches. Germline lookup yields CDR1 MRHNA and CDR2 SNTAGT. The CDR3 totals 13 residues. This CDR3 reads CASSGDRGHEQYF. Written as DNA, the CDR3 is TGTGCCAGCAGTGGCGACAGGGGGCACGAGCAGTACTTC.

The chain has TRBV4-3 and TRBJ2-3; possible D gene TRBD2, 5 bases. Germline-derived CDR1 and CDR2 are LGHNA and YSLEER. The CDR3 totals 17 residues. Trimming removed 2 bases from V and 2 bases from J, with 17 bases in between. The CDR3 region is CASSQNLARWNTDTQYF. DNA of the CDR3: TGCGCCAGCAGCCAAAATTTAGCGCGCTGGAACACAGATACGCAGTATTTT.

A note on this clonotype: Mismatch with germline at one junction end may stem from a read error. The chain is built from TRBV19 and TRBJ2-7, with 8 bases fitting TRBD2. The CDR3 loop spans 17 amino acids. Germline CDR1 and CDR2: LNHDA and SQIVND (reference sequence). The CDR3 region is CASSISAGADRPYGQYF. In DNA, the CDR3 is TGTGCCAGTAGTATCTCAGCGGGGGCTGATCGGCCCTACGGGCAGTACTTC.